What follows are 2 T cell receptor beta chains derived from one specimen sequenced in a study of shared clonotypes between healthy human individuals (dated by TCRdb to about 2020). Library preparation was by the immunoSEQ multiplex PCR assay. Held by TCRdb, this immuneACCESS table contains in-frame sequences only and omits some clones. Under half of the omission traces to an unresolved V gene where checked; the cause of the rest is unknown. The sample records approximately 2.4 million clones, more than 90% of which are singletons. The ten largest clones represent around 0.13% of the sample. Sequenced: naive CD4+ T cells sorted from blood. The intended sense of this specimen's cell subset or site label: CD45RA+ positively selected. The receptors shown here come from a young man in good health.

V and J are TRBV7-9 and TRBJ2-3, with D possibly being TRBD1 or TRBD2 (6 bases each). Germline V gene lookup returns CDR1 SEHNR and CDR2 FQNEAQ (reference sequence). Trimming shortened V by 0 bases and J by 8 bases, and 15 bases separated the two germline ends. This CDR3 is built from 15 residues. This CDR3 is CASSLAGGQQGTQYF. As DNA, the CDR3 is TGTGCCAGCAGCTTAGCGGGGGGCCAGCAGGGTACGCAGTATTTT.

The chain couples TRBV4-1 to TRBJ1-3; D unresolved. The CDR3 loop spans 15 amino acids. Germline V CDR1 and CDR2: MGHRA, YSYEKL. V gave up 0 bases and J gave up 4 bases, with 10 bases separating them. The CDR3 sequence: CASSQDPLWGNTIYF. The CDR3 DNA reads TGCGCCAGCAGCCAAGACCCTCTGTGGGGAAACACCATATATTTT.